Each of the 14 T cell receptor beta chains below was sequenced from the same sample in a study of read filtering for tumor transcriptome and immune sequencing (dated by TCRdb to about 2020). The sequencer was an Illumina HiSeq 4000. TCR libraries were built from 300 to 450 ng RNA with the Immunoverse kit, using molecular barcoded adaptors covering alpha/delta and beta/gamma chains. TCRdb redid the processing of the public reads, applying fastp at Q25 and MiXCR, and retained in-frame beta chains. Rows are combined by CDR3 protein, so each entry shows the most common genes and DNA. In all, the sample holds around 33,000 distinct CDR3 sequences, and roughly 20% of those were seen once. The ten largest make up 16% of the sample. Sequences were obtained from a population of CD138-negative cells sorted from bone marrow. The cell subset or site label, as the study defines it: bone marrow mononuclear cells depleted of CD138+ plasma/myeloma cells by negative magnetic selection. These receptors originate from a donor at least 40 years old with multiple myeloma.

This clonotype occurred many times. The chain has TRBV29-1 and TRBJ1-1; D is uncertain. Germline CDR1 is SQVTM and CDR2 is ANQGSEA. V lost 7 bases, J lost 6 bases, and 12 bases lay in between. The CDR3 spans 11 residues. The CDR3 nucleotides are TGCAGCGGCTACGGCCTGGCTGAAGCTTTCTTT. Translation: CSGYGLAEAFF.

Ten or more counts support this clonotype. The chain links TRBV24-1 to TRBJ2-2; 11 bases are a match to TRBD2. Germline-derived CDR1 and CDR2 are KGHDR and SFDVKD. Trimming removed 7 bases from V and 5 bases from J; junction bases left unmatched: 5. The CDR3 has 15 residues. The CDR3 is CATRGLAEGTGELFF. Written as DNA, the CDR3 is TGTGCCACCAGGGGACTAGCGGAAGGTACCGGGGAGCTGTTTTTT.

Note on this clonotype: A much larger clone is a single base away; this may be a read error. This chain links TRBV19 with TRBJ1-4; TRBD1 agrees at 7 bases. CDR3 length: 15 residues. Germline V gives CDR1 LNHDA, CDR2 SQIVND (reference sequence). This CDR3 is CATHRGIGTNEKLLF. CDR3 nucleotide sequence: TGTGCCACACACAGGGGTATCGGTACTAATGAAAAACTGCTTTTT. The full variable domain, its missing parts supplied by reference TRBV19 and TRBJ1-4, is DGGITQSPKYLFRKEGQNVTLSCEQNLNHDAMYWYRQDPGQGLRLIYYSQIVNDFQKGDIAEGYSVSREKKESFPLTVTSAQKNPTAFYLCATHRGIGTNEKLLFGSGTQLSVL.

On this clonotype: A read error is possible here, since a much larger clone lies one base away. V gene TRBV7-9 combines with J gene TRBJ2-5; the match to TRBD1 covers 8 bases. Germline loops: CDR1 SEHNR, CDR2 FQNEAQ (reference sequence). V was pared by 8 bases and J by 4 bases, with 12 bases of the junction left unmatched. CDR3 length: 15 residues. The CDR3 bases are TGTGCCAGCGGACCAGAACTCGACAGGGGAGAGACCCAGTACTTC. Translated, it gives CASGPELDRGETQYF.

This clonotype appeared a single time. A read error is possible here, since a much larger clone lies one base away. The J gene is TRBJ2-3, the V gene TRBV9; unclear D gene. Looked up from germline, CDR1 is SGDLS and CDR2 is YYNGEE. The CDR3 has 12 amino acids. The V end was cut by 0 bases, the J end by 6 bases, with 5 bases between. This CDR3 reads CASSVGVDTQYF. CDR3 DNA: TGTGCCAGCAGCGTAGGGGTGGATACGCAGTATTTT.

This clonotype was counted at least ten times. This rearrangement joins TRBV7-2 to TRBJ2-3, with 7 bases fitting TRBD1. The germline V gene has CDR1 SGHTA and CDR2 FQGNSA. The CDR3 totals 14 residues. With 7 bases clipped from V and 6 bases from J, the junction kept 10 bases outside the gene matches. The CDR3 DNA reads TGTGCCAGCACCTCGACAGGGTTTTGGGATACGCAGTATTTT. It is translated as CASTSTGFWDTQYF. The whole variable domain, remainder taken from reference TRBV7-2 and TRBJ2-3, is GAGVSQSPSNKVTEKGKDVELRCDPISGHTALYWYRQSLGQGLEFLIYFQGNSAPDKSGLPSDRFSAERTGGSVSTLTIQRTQQEDSAVYLCASTSTGFWDTQYFGPGTRLTVL.

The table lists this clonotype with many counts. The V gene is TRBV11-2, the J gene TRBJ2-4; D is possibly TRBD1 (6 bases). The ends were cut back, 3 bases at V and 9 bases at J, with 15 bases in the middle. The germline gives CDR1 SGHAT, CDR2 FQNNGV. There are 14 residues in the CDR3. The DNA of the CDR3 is TGTGCCAGCAGCTTGGAACGGGCACAGGGCATTCAGTACTTC. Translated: CASSLERAQGIQYF.

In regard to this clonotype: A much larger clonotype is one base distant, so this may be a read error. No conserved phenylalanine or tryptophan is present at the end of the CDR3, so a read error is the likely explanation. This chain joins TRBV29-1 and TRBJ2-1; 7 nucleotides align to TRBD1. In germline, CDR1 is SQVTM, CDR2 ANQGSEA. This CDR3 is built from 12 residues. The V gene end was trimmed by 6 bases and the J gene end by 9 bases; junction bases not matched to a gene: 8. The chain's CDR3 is CSVRQGGGEQFS. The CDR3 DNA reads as TGCAGCGTAAGACAGGGCGGCGGTGAGCAGTTCTCC.

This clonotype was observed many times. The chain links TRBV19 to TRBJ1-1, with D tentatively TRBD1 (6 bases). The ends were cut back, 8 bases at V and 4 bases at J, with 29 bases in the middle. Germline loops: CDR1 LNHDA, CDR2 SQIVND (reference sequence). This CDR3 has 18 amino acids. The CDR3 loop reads CASSNSRGRKGPSTEAFF. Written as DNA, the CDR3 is TGTGCCAGTTCCAATTCGCGGGGGCGCAAAGGACCCAGCACTGAAGCTTTCTTT. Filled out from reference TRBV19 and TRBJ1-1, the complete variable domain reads DGGITQSPKYLFRKEGQNVTLSCEQNLNHDAMYWYRQDPGQGLRLIYYSQIVNDFQKGDIAEGYSVSREKKESFPLTVTSAQKNPTAFYLCASSNSRGRKGPSTEAFFGQGTRLTVV.

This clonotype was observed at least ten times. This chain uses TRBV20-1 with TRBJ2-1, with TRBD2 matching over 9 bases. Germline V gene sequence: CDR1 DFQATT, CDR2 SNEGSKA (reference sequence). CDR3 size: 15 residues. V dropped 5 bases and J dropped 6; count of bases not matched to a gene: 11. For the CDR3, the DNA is TGCAGTGCTGGCAGAGGGCTAGCGGGACTCAATGAGCAGTTCTTC. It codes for CSAGRGLAGLNEQFF.

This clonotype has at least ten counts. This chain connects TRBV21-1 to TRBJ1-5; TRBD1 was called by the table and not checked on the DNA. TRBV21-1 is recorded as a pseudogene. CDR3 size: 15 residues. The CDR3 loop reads CASSNRDRSNQPQHF. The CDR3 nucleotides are TGTGCCAGCAGCAATAGGGACAGATCGAATCAGCCCCAGCATTTT.

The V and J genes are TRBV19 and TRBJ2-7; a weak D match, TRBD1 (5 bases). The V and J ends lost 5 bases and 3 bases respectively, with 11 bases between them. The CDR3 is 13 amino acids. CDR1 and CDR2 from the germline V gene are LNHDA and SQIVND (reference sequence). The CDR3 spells CASSPQGVYEQYF. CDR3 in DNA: TGTGCCAGTAGTCCTCAGGGTGTCTACGAGCAGTACTTC.

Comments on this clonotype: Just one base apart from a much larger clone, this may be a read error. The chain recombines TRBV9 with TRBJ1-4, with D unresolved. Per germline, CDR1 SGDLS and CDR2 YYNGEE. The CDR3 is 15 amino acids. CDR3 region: CASSVDGVGNEKLLF. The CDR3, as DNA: TGTGCCAGCAGCGTAGATGGGGTCGGTAATGAAAAACTGTTATTT.

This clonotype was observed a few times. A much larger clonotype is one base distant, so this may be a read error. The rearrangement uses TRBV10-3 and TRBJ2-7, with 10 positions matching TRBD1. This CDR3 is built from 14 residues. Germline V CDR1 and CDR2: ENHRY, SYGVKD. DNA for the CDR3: TGTGCCATCAGTGGCGGGGACAGGGGCTACGTGCAGTACTTC. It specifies CAISGGDRGYVQYF.